The next 25 T cell receptor beta chains were all read from a single sample in a study of blood T cell repertoires in COVID-19. Method: immunoSEQ multiplex PCR; TCRdb's copy keeps in-frame clones and lacks some. The sample lists approximately 390,000 clones, just under 90% occurring once. Sequenced material: PBMCs or T cells enriched from blood (not recorded which). These receptors were collected from a woman between 50 and 59 years old who had recovered from COVID-19.

This chain links TRBV7-9 with TRBJ2-2; D is unresolved. This CDR3 is 15 amino acids long. Germline CDR1 and CDR2: SEHNR and FQNEAQ (reference sequence). The V end was cut by 5 bases, the J end by 3 bases, with 13 bases between. CDR3 region: CASSEARFDTGELFF. CDR3 coding DNA: TGTGCCAGCAGCGAAGCCAGGTTTGACACCGGGGAGCTGTTTTTT.

Only one count was recorded for this clone. V gene TRBV5-1 combines with J gene TRBJ2-1; possibly TRBD1 for D (6 bases). The CDR3 spans 14 residues. CDR1 SGHRS and CDR2 YFSETQ come from the germline V gene. V lost 1 base, J lost 8 bases, and 13 bases lay in between. CDR3 amino acids: CASSLLQGIHEQFF. CDR3 DNA: TGCGCCAGCAGCTTGTTACAGGGTATACATGAGCAGTTCTTC.

The V call is TRBV27, the J call TRBJ1-2; 10 nucleotides align to TRBD1. The germline V gene has CDR1 MNHEY and CDR2 SMNVEV (reference sequence). V dropped 4 bases and J dropped 10; count of bases not matched to a gene: 9. The CDR3 has 14 amino acids. CDR3 nucleotide sequence: TGTGCCAGCAGTTCCCGCGGGGACAGGGGATACTACACCTTC. Translated: CASSSRGDRGYYTF.

The chain recombines TRBV5-1 with TRBJ1-1; 8 bases are shared with TRBD1. CDR1 and CDR2 from the germline V gene are SGHRS and YFSETQ. This CDR3 comprises 15 residues. The V gene end was trimmed by 4 bases and the J gene end by 7 bases; junction bases not matched to a gene: 12. CDR3 region: CASSGTQRGQGEAFF. The CDR3 coding sequence is TGCGCCAGCAGCGGGACCCAGCGTGGACAGGGTGAAGCTTTCTTT.

The chain recombines TRBV7-9 with TRBJ1-2; a possible D gene is TRBD1 (6 bases). The CDR3 has 13 amino acids. Trimming took off 5 bases at V and 7 bases at J, with 14 bases between the two ends. Germline V gives CDR1 SEHNR, CDR2 FQNEAQ (reference sequence). In nucleotides, the CDR3 is TGTGCCAGCAGCCCGGACAGTCACGCTGGCTACACCTTC. This sequence encodes CASSPDSHAGYTF. Using reference TRBV7-9 and TRBJ1-2 for the parts outside the CDR3, the full variable domain is DTGVSQNPRHKITKRGQNVTFRCDPISEHNRLYWYRQTLGQGPEFLTYFQNEAQLEKSRLLSDRFSAERPKGSFSTLEIQRTEQGDSAMYLCASSPDSHAGYTFGSGTRLTVV.

The rearrangement joins TRBV29-1 to TRBJ2-5; 9 bases line up with TRBD1. Germline assignment: CDR1 SQVTM and CDR2 ANQGSEA. The CDR3 runs to 17 residues. After removal of 3 bases from V and 2 bases from J, the junction contained 13 bases not matched to a gene. The CDR3 spells CSVDFNRGRQSQETQYF. The CDR3 DNA reads as TGCAGCGTTGATTTCAACAGGGGGCGTCAATCTCAAGAGACCCAGTACTTC.

Worth noting for this clone: Other DNA sequences in the sample encode the same CDR3. The rearrangement uses TRBV3-1 (or the pseudogene TRBV3-2) and TRBJ1-4; D ambiguous. The CDR3 extends over 12 amino acids. V lost 4 bases, J lost 8 bases, and 8 bases lay in between. Germline V CDR1 and CDR2: LGHDT, YNNKEL (reference sequence). The chain's CDR3 is CASSPRGEKLFF. As DNA, the CDR3 is TGTGCCAGCAGCCCCCGAGGAGAAAAACTGTTTTTT.

CDR3 sequence: CASSPRREEPNTEAFF. In DNA form, the CDR3 reads TGCGCCAGCAGCCCCAGAAGGGAGGAACCGAACACTGAAGCTTTCTTT. The chain links TRBV4-1 to TRBJ1-1, with no clear D. Trimming left V 4 bases short and J 1 base short, with 16 bases between. The CDR3 spans 16 residues. In germline, CDR1 is MGHRA, CDR2 YSYEKL.

The J gene is TRBJ1-1, the V gene TRBV4-2; TRBD1 is a possible D gene (5 bases). This CDR3 contains 14 residues. V lost 0 bases to trimming and J lost 1 base, with 6 bases between them. Germline CDR1 is LGHNA and CDR2 is YNFKEQ. This CDR3 reads CASSQETGNTEAFF. In DNA, the CDR3 is TGTGCCAGCAGCCAAGAAACAGGGAACACTGAAGCTTTCTTT.

V usage is TRBV4-3 and J usage is TRBJ2-2, with TRBD1 matching 8 bases. The CDR3 is made up of 17 amino acids. After removal of 2 bases from V and 6 bases from J, the junction contained 11 bases not matched to a gene. Germline loops: CDR1 LGHNA, CDR2 YSLEER. This CDR3 is CASSQFRDRYSAGELFF. The CDR3 DNA sequence: TGCGCCAGCAGCCAATTCCGGGACAGGTACTCAGCCGGGGAGCTGTTTTTT.

The gene calls are TRBV19 and TRBJ1-2; D may be TRBD1 (5 bases). In germline, CDR1 is LNHDA, CDR2 SQIVND (reference sequence). CDR3 size: 14 residues. Trimming pared 1 base from V and 3 bases from J, leaving 9 bases between. The CDR3 protein is CASSIVGRDYGYTF. The CDR3 bases are TGTGCCAGTAGTATAGTTGGCAGGGACTATGGCTACACCTTC.

This CDR3 is CASSPGQGYVNIQYF. DNA of the CDR3: TGTGCCAGTAGTCCGGGACAGGGGTACGTAAACATTCAGTACTTC. The rearrangement links TRBV19 to TRBJ2-4; 10 nucleotides match TRBD1. Germline CDR1 is LNHDA and CDR2 is SQIVND (reference sequence). The J segment lost 6 bases and the V segment lost 5 bases, leaving 7 bases of the junction unmatched. CDR3 length: 15 amino acids.

V is TRBV18 and J is TRBJ1-5, with D possibly being TRBD1 (5 bases). This CDR3 spans 14 amino acids. V gave up 8 bases and J gave up 7 bases, with 18 bases separating them. Germline V CDR1 and CDR2: KGHSH, LQKENI. CDR3 coding DNA: TGTGCCAGCGCGGAACAGGAAATGGAACAGCCCCAGCATTTT. It yields the protein CASAEQEMEQPQHF.

The chain couples TRBV9 to TRBJ2-2; 7 nucleotides align to TRBD2. Germline CDR1 is SGDLS and CDR2 is YYNGEE. The CDR3 runs to 15 residues. J was trimmed by 8 bases and V by 4 bases; bases with no gene match: 11. The CDR3 sequence is CASSPHHGGSGELFF. CDR3 bases: TGTGCCAGCAGCCCCCACCACGGGGGGTCGGGGGAGCTGTTTTTT.

The V gene is TRBV28, the J gene TRBJ2-7, with D unresolved. The V gene's germline CDR1 is MDHEN and CDR2 SYDVKM. The V gene lost 3 bases and the J gene lost 0 bases, with 6 bases spanning the gap. This CDR3 is 13 amino acids long. The CDR3 loop reads CASSLYNSYEQYF. Written as DNA, the CDR3 is TGTGCCAGCAGTTTGTACAACTCCTACGAGCAGTACTTC.

This clone was recorded once. This chain joins TRBV20-1 and TRBJ1-2; 9 bases map to TRBD1. V lost 3 bases and J lost 4; bases outside the gene matches: 15. Germline CDR1 reads DFQATT; CDR2 reads SNEGSKA (reference sequence). The CDR3 runs to 17 residues. CDR3 sequence reads: CSASPGQGLGGGYGYTF. The CDR3 DNA sequence: TGCAGTGCTAGTCCTGGACAGGGGCTCGGCGGAGGCTATGGCTACACCTTC.

V and J are TRBV29-1 and TRBJ1-1, with D maybe TRBD1 (5 bases). The CDR3 is 13 residues long. V was clipped by 3 bases and J by 5 bases, with 13 bases between them. Germline V gene lookup returns CDR1 SQVTM and CDR2 ANQGSEA. The CDR3 coding sequence is TGCAGCGTTGAGCCGGGGGGGAAGACTGAAGCTTTCTTT. Its translation: CSVEPGGKTEAFF. Drawing the rest from reference TRBV29-1 and TRBJ1-1, the complete variable domain is SAVISQKPSRDICQRGTSLTIQCQVDSQVTMMFWYRQQPGQSLTLIATANQGSEATYESGFVIDKFPISRPNLTFSTLTVSNMSPEDSSIYLCSVEPGGKTEAFFGQGTRLTVV.

This clone was seen a few times. CDR3 sequence (DNA): TGTGCCAGCAGTTCCCAGGGGAACTATGGCTACACCTTC. As protein: CASSSQGNYGYTF. The rearrangement links TRBV6-5 to TRBJ1-2; TRBD1 might be the D (6 bases). V lost 4 bases and J 2 bases, leaving 8 bases between the germline ends. The CDR3 has 13 amino acids. Germline V gives CDR1 MNHEY, CDR2 SVGAGI.

The chain uses TRBV29-1 and TRBJ1-4; 10 nucleotides align to TRBD1. V was pared by 6 bases and J by 5 bases, with 3 bases of the junction left unmatched. Per the germline V gene, CDR1 is SQVTM and CDR2 is ANQGSEA. The CDR3 is made up of 13 amino acids. The CDR3 loop is CSVGGQGNEKLFF. The CDR3 DNA reads as TGCAGCGTCGGGGGACAGGGGAATGAAAAACTGTTTTTT. Supplemented by reference TRBV29-1 and TRBJ1-4, the full variable domain reads SAVISQKPSRDICQRGTSLTIQCQVDSQVTMMFWYRQQPGQSLTLIATANQGSEATYESGFVIDKFPISRPNLTFSTLTVSNMSPEDSSIYLCSVGGQGNEKLFFGSGTQLSVL.

Only one count was recorded for this clone. J is TRBJ1-5 and V is TRBV5-1, with D maybe TRBD1 (6 bases). The CDR3 has 14 residues. V shed 4 bases and J shed 5 bases, with 13 bases lying between them. CDR1 and CDR2 (germline): SGHRS, YFSETQ. DNA of the CDR3: TGCGCCAGCAGCCCACTGACAGGTGATCAGCCCCAGCATTTT. Its translation is CASSPLTGDQPQHF.

This chain joins TRBV6-1 and TRBJ1-1, with unresolved D. CDR1 is MNHNS, CDR2 SASEGT, per germline. This CDR3 comprises 14 residues. The V end was cut by 3 bases, the J end by 11 bases, with 19 bases between. CDR3 in DNA: TGTGCCAGCAGTGAGGTATCGTCGGCCAGGTGGGCTTTCTTT. Amino acids: CASSEVSSARWAFF.

J is TRBJ2-5 and V is TRBV7-8; the match to TRBD1 covers 7 bases. V dropped 4 bases and J dropped 2; count of bases not matched to a gene: 4. This CDR3 spans 14 amino acids. Germline CDR1 is SGHVS and CDR2 is FQNEAQ. The CDR3 sequence is CASSSGTVQETQYF. CDR3 DNA sequence: TGTGCCAGCAGCTCCGGGACAGTACAAGAGACCCAGTACTTC.

The chain is built from TRBV6-2 or TRBV6-3 and TRBJ1-1, with D unclear. The germline V and J ends were trimmed by 6 bases and 1 base, with 9 bases remaining between them. The CDR3 sequence is 13 residues long. Germline V gene sequence: CDR1 MNHEY, CDR2 SVGEGT. This CDR3 reads CASSPVENTEAFF. The CDR3 nucleotides are TGTGCCAGCAGCCCAGTAGAGAACACTGAAGCTTTCTTT.

The chain joins TRBV18 to TRBJ2-7; D is unresolved. In germline, CDR1 is KGHSH, CDR2 LQKENI. The germline V and J ends were trimmed by 6 bases and 2 bases, with 20 bases remaining between them. The CDR3 totals 16 residues. CDR3 residues: CASSPIYRNPPYEQYF. CDR3 in DNA: TGTGCCAGCTCCCCTATTTACCGAAACCCACCCTACGAGCAGTACTTC. The whole variable domain, filled in from reference TRBV18 and TRBJ2-7, reads NAGVMQNPRHLVRRRGQEARLRCSPMKGHSHVYWYRQLPEEGLKFMVYLQKENIIDESGMPKERFSAEFPKEGPSILRIQQVVRGDSAAYFCASSPIYRNPPYEQYFGPGTRLTVT.

The rearrangement joins TRBV6-1 to TRBJ1-1; D is uncertain. The CDR3 consists of 12 residues. The germline CDR1 and CDR2 sequences are MNHNS and SASEGT. Trimming removed 3 bases from V and 3 bases from J, with 5 bases in between. The CDR3 DNA reads as TGTGCCAGCAGTGACGTCTACACTGAAGCTTTCTTT. It specifies CASSDVYTEAFF.